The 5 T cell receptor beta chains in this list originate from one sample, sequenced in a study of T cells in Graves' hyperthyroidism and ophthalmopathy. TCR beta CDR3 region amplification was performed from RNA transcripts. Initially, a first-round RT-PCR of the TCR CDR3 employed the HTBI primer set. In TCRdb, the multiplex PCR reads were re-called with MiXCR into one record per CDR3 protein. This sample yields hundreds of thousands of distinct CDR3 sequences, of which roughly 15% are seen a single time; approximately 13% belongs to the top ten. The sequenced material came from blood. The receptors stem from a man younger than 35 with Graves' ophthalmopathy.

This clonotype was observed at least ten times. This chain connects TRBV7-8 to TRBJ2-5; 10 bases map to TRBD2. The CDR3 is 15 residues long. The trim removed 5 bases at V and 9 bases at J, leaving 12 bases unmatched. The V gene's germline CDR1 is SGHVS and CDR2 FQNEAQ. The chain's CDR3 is CASSGFGAGGNPQYF. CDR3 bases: TGTGCCAGCAGCGGGTTTGGAGCGGGGGGGAACCCCCAGTACTTC.

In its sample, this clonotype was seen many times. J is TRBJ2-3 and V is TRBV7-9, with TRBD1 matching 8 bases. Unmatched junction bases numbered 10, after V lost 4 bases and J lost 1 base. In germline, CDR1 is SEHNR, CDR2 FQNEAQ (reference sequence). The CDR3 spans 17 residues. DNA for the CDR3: TGTGCCAGCAGCTCCGGACAGGGTTATATTGGCACAGATACGCAGTATTTT. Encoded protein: CASSSGQGYIGTDTQYF.

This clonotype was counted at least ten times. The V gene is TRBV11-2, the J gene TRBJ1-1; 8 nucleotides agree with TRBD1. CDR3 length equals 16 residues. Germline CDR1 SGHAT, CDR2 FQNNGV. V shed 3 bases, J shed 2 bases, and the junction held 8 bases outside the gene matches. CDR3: CASSLPHRGGNTEAFF. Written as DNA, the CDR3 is TGTGCCAGCAGCTTGCCCCACAGGGGGGGAAACACTGAAGCTTTCTTT.

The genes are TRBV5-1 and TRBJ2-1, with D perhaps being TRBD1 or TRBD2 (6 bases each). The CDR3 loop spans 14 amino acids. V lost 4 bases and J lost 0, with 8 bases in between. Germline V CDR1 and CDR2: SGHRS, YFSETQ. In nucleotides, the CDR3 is TGCGCCAGCAGCGGAGGGGGCTCCTACAATGAGCAGTTCTTC. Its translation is CASSGGGSYNEQFF.

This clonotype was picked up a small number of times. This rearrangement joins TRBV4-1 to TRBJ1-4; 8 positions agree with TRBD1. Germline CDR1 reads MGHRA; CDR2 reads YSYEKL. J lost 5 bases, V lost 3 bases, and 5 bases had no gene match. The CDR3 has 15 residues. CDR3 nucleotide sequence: TGCGCCAGCAGCCACCTTGGGACAGGAAATGAAAAACTGTTTTTT. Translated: CASSHLGTGNEKLFF.